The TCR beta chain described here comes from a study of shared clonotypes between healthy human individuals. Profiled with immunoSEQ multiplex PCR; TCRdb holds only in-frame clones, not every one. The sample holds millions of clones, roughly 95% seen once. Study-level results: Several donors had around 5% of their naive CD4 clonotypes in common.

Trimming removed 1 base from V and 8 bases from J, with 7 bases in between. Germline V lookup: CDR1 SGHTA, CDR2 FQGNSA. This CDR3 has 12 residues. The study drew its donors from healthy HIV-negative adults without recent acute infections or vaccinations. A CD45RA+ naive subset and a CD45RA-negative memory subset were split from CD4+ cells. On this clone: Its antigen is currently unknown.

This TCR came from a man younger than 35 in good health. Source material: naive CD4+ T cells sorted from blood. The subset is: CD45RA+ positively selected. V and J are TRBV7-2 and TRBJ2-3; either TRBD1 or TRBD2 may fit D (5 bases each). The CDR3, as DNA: TGTGCCAGCAGCTTAGGAGGGGCTACGCAGTATTTT. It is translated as CASSLGGATQYF.